Below are 13 T cell receptor beta chains sequenced from a single sample in a study of blood T cell repertoires in COVID-19. The protocol was immunoSEQ multiplex PCR, while the TCRdb copy is restricted to in-frame clones and leaves out a portion. This table has roughly 290,000 clones, 70% to 90% appearing once. What was sequenced was peripheral blood. The receptors were sampled from a woman aged 60 to 75 with acute or convalescent COVID-19.

The chain recombines TRBV2 with TRBJ2-1, with 10 positions matching TRBD2. Germline values: CDR1 SNHLY, CDR2 FYNNEI. V lost 7 bases to trimming and J lost 4 bases; unmatched junction nucleotides: 10. The CDR3 covers 16 residues. CDR3: CASTASSSGSYNEQFF. CDR3 sequence (DNA): TGTGCCAGCACTGCCTCCTCTAGCGGGAGTTACAATGAGCAGTTCTTC.

V is TRBV3-1 (or the pseudogene TRBV3-2) and J is TRBJ1-2; 7 bases are shared with TRBD1. V dropped 3 bases and J dropped 10; count of bases not matched to a gene: 2. Germline CDR1 and CDR2: LGHDT and YNNKEL (reference sequence). This CDR3 spans 11 amino acids. The CDR3 loop is CASSQDRSYTF. The CDR3 DNA sequence: TGTGCCAGCAGCCAGGACAGGTCCTACACCTTC.

The V call is TRBV11-2, the J call TRBJ2-1; D is perhaps TRBD1 (6 bases). The V gene lost 0 bases and the J gene lost 2 bases, with 14 bases spanning the gap. The CDR3 covers 17 residues. Germline assignment: CDR1 SGHAT and CDR2 FQNNGV. CDR3 DNA sequence: TGTGCCAGCAGCTTAGAAGGAGTGACAGGACCCTACAATGAGCAGTTCTTC. Translated, it gives CASSLEGVTGPYNEQFF.

The CDR3 DNA follows: TGTGCCACCAGCAGAGAACTAGCGGGCTCAGATACGCAGTATTTT. This translates into CATSRELAGSDTQYF. V is TRBV15 and J is TRBJ2-3; TRBD2 matches 9 bases. J gave up 4 bases and V 0 bases, and 2 bases lay outside the gene matches. CDR1 is LNHNV, CDR2 YYDKDF, per germline (reference sequence). The CDR3 loop spans 15 amino acids.

This clone is a singleton in its sample. The V call is TRBV7-8, the J call TRBJ2-7; unclear D gene. The CDR3 length is 15 residues. CDR1 is SGHVS, CDR2 FQNEAQ, per germline. Trimming shortened V by 5 bases and J by 2 bases, and 16 bases separated the two germline ends. The CDR3 DNA reads as TGTGCCAGCAGCCCCCTGAGAGGTCCGACCTACGAGCAGTACTTC. The encoded protein is CASSPLRGPTYEQYF.

This rearrangement joins TRBV27 to TRBJ2-5; 8 bases are a match to TRBD2. J gave up 6 bases and V 2 bases, and 8 bases lay outside the gene matches. The germline V gene has CDR1 MNHEY and CDR2 SMNVEV (reference sequence). The CDR3 sequence is 15 residues long. CDR3: CASSLDGGASKTQYF. Here the CDR3 DNA reads TGTGCCAGCAGTTTAGACGGGGGGGCCTCGAAGACCCAGTACTTC.

This rearrangement joins TRBV6-4 to TRBJ2-3; the match to TRBD2 covers 11 bases. The germline CDR1 and CDR2 sequences are MRHNA and SNTAGT. This CDR3 spans 17 amino acids. Trimming took 3 bases from V and 0 from J; bases not matched to a gene: 5. CDR3 sequence reads: CASSELAGGPSTDTQYF. As DNA, the CDR3 is TGTGCCAGCAGTGAGCTAGCGGGAGGTCCTAGCACAGATACGCAGTATTTT.

The chain couples TRBV28 to TRBJ1-1; 7 nucleotides agree with TRBD1. V was clipped by 5 bases and J by 5 bases; unmatched bases: 11. CDR1 MDHEN and CDR2 SYDVKM come from the germline V gene. The CDR3 length is 15 residues. The CDR3: CASSLPGGSGTEAFF. CDR3 DNA sequence: TGTGCCAGCAGTCTCCCAGGGGGGAGTGGGACTGAAGCTTTCTTT.

The V and J genes are TRBV5-8 and TRBJ2-7, with TRBD1 identical over 8 bases. Per germline, CDR1 SGHTS and CDR2 YDEGEE. The V segment lost 5 bases and the J segment 3 bases; nucleotides outside the gene matches: 4. This CDR3 comprises 13 residues. The CDR3 here is CASRRTGIYEQYF. The CDR3 bases are TGTGCCAGCAGGCGGACAGGGATCTACGAGCAGTACTTC.

The chain couples TRBV30 to TRBJ1-5; 7 bases map to TRBD1. The CDR3 loop spans 15 amino acids. In germline, CDR1 is GTSNPN, CDR2 SVGIG (reference sequence). V trimming: 1 base; J trimming: 6 bases; junction bases outside the gene matches: 9. CDR3 DNA sequence: TGTGCCTGGAGTGGATCGACAGGGAGAGGTCAGCCCCAGCATTTT. Residues: CAWSGSTGRGQPQHF.

This clone was detected a few times. This chain links TRBV27 with TRBJ1-5; 7 nucleotides agree with TRBD1. In germline, CDR1 is MNHEY, CDR2 SMNVEV (reference sequence). Trimming at V came to 4 bases and at J to 3 bases, leaving 9 bases not matched to a gene. The CDR3 consists of 16 residues. The CDR3 nucleotides read TGTGCCAGCAGTTCCCCGAACAGGGGAAACAATCAGCCCCAGCATTTT. It translates to CASSSPNRGNNQPQHF.

The gene calls are TRBV5-1 and TRBJ1-5; TRBD1 agrees at 7 bases. V lost 1 base and J lost 9; bases outside the gene matches: 10. CDR3 length: 15 amino acids. The germline CDR1 and CDR2 sequences are SGHRS and YFSETQ. The CDR3 nucleotides are TGCGCCAGCAGCTTGACGGGACAGCCCGGGTCGCCCCAGCATTTT. This sequence encodes CASSLTGQPGSPQHF.

In this sample, this clone turned up once. The rearrangement uses TRBV19 and TRBJ2-7; 7 positions match TRBD2. This CDR3 has 15 residues. Losses at the gene ends were 4 bases for V and 1 base for J; bases not matched to a gene: 7. Germline lookup yields CDR1 LNHDA and CDR2 SQIVND (reference sequence). The CDR3 coding sequence is TGTGCCAGTAGTAAGTCGGCTAGCGGTTCCTACGAGCAGTACTTC. Its translation is CASSKSASGSYEQYF.